Described below is a single T cell receptor beta chain sequence and its context. Produced via immunoSEQ multiplex PCR; TCRdb's table is partial and in-frame only. The sample has about 350,000 clones; around 86% are singletons. The sample comes from a study of blood T cell repertoires in COVID-19. Germline CDR1 is SGHNT and CDR2 is YYREEE (reference sequence). Trimming pared 2 bases from V and 3 bases from J, leaving 8 bases between. The CDR3 is made up of 14 amino acids. The chain recombines TRBV5-4 with TRBJ2-2, with D unresolved. Sequenced material: peripheral blood. The sequence was collected from a woman in her fifties or sixties with COVID-19, enrolled during active disease. CDR3 residues: CASSFAVDTGELFF. CDR3 in DNA: TGTGCCAGCAGCTTCGCGGTTGACACCGGGGAGCTGTTTTTT.